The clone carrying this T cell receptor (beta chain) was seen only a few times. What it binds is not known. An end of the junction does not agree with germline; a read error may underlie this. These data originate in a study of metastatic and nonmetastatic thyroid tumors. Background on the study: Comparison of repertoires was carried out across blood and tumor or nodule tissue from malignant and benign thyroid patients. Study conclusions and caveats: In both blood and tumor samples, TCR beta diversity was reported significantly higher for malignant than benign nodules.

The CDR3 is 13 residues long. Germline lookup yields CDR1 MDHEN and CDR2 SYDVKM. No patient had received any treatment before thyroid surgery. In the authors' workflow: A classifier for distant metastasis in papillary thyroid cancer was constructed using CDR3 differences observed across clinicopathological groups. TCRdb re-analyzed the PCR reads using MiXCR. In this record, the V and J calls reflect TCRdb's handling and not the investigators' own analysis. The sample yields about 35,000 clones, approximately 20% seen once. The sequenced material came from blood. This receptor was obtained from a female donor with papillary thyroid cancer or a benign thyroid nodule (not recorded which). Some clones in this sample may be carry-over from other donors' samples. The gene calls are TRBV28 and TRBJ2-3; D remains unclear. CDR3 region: CVSSDTFKDTQYF. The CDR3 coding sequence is TGTGTCAGCAGTGATACATTCAAAGATACGCAGTATTTT.